This is a list of T cell receptor beta chains from one sample in a study of blood T cell repertoires in COVID-19. The data were produced by immunoSEQ multiplex PCR, yet TCRdb's version contains in-frame clones alone and is incomplete. Here the sample spans about 150,000 clones, roughly 90% being singletons. The sample comprised peripheral blood. The origin of the receptors is a man in his 60s with acute or convalescent COVID-19. The CDR3 runs from the conserved cysteine through the conserved F or W. The D gene is left open where the match is weak. Clone size appears in some rows only: once, few, many, or a class for an expanded clone.

>-|-|TRBJ2-3|TRBV11-2
TGTGCCAGCAGAAGGGGATACGCAGGGTCTAGCACAGATACGCAGTATTTT
CASRRGYAGSSTDTQYF
>-|TRBD1|TRBJ1-2|TRBV10-2
TGCGCCAGCAGTGGACAGGGGGACTATGGCTACACCTTC
CASSGQGDYGYTF
>-|-|TRBJ2-1|TRBV11-2
TGTGCCAGCAGCTCCCAGAGCATGGGGGCCGCCTACAATGAGCAGTTCTTC
CASSSQSMGAAYNEQFF
>-|TRBD2|TRBJ2-3|TRBV7-3
TGTGCCAGCAGCTTAAAGGGCGCAACTAGCGGGGGTCGAGATACGCAGTATTTT
CASSLKGATSGGRDTQYF
>-|TRBD1|TRBJ1-6|TRBV9
TGTGCCAGCAGCGCAGTACAGGGGTGGAATTCACCCCTCCACTTT
CASSAVQGWNSPLHF
>-|TRBD2|TRBJ2-3|TRBV6-5
TGTGCCAGCCCCGGGGGGGCCAATACGCAGTATTTT
CASPGGANTQYF
>-|-|TRBJ1-5|TRBV5-8
TGTGCCAGCAGTTTCCGCAGTCAGCCCCAGCATTTT
CASSFRSQPQHF
>-|-|TRBJ2-7|TRBV6-5
TGTGCCAGCAGGTCTACAGGGATCGAGCAGTACTTC
CASRSTGIEQYF
>-|TRBD1|TRBJ1-1|TRBV5-6
TGTGCCAGCAGCTTGACAGGGGTCGGGAACACTGAAGCTTTCTTT
CASSLTGVGNTEAFF
>medium-sized|-|TRBJ1-2|TRBV5-6
TGTGCCAGCGGGGCCGGGACAAATTATGGCTACACCTTC
CASGAGTNYGYTF
>-|TRBD1|TRBJ2-5|TRBV7-9
TGTGCCAGCGGAACGGGACAGGGGGCCGAGACCCAGTACTTC
CASGTGQGAETQYF
>-|-|TRBJ1-3|TRBV7-2
TGTGCCAGCAGCCCAACCCGCCCGGGGAACGGAAACACCATATATTTT
CASSPTRPGNGNTIYF
>-|-|TRBJ2-3|TRBV5-1
TGCGCCAGCAGCTTGGAAGGGACAACTAGCACAGATACGCAGTATTTT
CASSLEGTTSTDTQYF